The clone carrying this T cell receptor beta chain has at least ten counts. What it binds is unknown. Germline lookup yields CDR1 LGHDT and CDR2 YNNKEL (reference sequence). V was clipped by 3 bases and J by 6 bases; unmatched bases: 6. The CDR3 has 17 residues. The source of the sample is a study of CD8 T cells in ankylosing spondylitis. By quantitative 5'-RACE with molecular barcodes, the TCR beta libraries were made. TCRdb reanalysed the 5' RACE reads using MiXCR and keeps one entry per CDR3 protein. This sample has 250,000 or so distinct CDR3 sequences, with approximately 11% found just once. Findings and caveats of the study: Within ankylosing spondylitis blood, a TCR beta motif made up of eight or nine highly homologous variants appeared to be characteristic.

This receptor was identified in a male donor with ankylosing spondylitis or in good health (not recorded which). V is TRBV3-1 and J is TRBJ2-2; 14 nucleotides align to TRBD2. Sequenced material: blood, either unsorted or a sorted T cell fraction (not recorded which). CDR3 in amino acids: CASSHPGGLAGAGELFF. Here the CDR3 DNA reads TGTGCCAGCAGCCATCCAGGGGGACTAGCGGGAGCCGGGGAGCTGTTTTTT.